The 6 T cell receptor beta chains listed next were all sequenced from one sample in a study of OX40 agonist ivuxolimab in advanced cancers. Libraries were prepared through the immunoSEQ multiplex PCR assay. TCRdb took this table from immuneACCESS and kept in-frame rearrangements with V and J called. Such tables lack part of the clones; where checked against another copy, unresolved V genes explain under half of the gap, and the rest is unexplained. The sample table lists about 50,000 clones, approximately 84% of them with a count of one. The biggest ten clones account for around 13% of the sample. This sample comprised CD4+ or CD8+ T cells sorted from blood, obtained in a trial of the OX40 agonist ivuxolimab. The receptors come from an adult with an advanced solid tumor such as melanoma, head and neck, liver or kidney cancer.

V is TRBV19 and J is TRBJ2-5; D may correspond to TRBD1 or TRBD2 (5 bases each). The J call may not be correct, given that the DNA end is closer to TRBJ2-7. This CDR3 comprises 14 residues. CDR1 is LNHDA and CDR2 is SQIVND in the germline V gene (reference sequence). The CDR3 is CASSIGDGNYEQYF. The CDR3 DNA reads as TGTGCCAGTAGTATAGGGGACGGAAACTACGAGCAGTACTTC.

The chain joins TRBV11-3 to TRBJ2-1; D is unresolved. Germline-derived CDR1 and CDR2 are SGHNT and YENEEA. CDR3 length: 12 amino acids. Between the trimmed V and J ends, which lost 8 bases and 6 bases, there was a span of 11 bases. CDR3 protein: CASLTVRNEQFF. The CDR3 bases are TGTGCCAGCTTGACGGTGCGCAATGAGCAGTTCTTC.

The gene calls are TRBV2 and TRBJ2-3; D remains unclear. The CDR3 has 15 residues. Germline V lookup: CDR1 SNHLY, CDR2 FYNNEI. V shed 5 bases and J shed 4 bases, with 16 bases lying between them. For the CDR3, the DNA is TGTGCCAGCAGTCCTAGGTCGCCCGGCGCAGATACGCAGTATTTT. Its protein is CASSPRSPGADTQYF. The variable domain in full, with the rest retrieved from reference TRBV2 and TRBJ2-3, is EPEVTQTPSHQVTQMGQEVILRCVPISNHLYFYWYRQILGQKVEFLVSFYNNEISEKSEIFDDQFSVERPDGSNFTLKIRSTKLEDSAMYFCASSPRSPGADTQYFGPGTRLTVL.

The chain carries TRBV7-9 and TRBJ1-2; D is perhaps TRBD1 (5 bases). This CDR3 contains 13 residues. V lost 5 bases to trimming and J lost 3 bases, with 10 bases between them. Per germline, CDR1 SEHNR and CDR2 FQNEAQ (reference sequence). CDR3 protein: CASSPQGDYGYTF. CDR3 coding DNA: TGTGCCAGCAGCCCCCAAGGGGACTATGGCTACACCTTC.

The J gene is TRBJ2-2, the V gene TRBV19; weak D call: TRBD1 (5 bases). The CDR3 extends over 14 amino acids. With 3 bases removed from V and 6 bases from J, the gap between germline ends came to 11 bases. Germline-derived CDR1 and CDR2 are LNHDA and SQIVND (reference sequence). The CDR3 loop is CASSIRDRAGELFF. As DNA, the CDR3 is TGTGCCAGTAGTATCAGGGATCGGGCCGGGGAGCTGTTTTTT.

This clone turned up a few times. The CDR3 DNA reads TGTGCCAGTAGTAGACGGACAGGGGCTCAGCCCCAGCATTTT. This sequence encodes CASSRRTGAQPQHF. The gene calls are TRBV19 and TRBJ1-5; 9 bases fit TRBD1. Germline lookup yields CDR1 LNHDA and CDR2 SQIVND (reference sequence). V gave up 4 bases and J gave up 6 bases; unmatched junction bases: 4. The CDR3 is 14 amino acids.